Described below is a single T cell receptor beta chain sequence and its context. Only CD45RO-negative cells positively selected for CCR7 counted as naive CD8 cells, so terminally differentiated effector memory CD45RA+ cells were excluded. Only Caucasian adults living in Nashville, Tennessee made up the donor group. This sample was taken from a study of shared clonotypes between healthy human individuals. Genomic DNA per cell subset filled all wells of several immunoSEQ plates. Generated by immunoSEQ multiplex PCR, the TCRdb table keeps only in-frame clones and is missing some. The table lists some 2 million clones, approximately 94% of them singletons, with 1.2% in the top ten. This CDR3 region has 15 residues. Germline values: CDR1 SNHLY, CDR2 FYNNEI. Between the trimmed V and J ends, which lost 1 base and 0 bases, there was a span of 8 bases.

The specimen was naive CD8+ T cells sorted from blood. The chain joins TRBV2 to TRBJ2-3; maybe TRBD1 (5 bases). This TCR was recovered from a man aged 18 to 29 in good health. The CDR3 coding sequence is TGTGCCAGCAGTGAAGGGGGCTATAGCACAGATACGCAGTATTTT. It yields the protein CASSEGGYSTDTQYF.